This record covers a single TCR beta chain. Antigen specificity is unknown. It was with 60 Vbeta and 13 Jbeta primers that the PCR ran. Profiled with immunoSEQ multiplex PCR; TCRdb holds only in-frame clones, not every one. This sample has over 200,000 clones, with around 85% found just once. There was no recording of CMV serostatus for this donor. CDR1 is MNHEY and CDR2 is SMNVEV in the germline V gene (reference sequence). CDR3 length: 13 amino acids. After removal of 4 bases from V and 6 bases from J, the junction contained 3 bases not matched to a gene. The sample is drawn from a study of cytomegalovirus exposure and HLA in healthy donors. Whole-study findings and limits: Specificity of a few CMV-associated chains for CMV antigens was verified in vitro.

The chain combines TRBV27 with TRBJ2-1, with 7 bases lining up with TRBD2. The sample comprised PBMCs. The origin of this receptor is a human donor in good health. CDR3 coding DNA: TGTGCCAGCAGTTGGGGAGGGAGCAATGAGCAGTTCTTC. Residues: CASSWGGSNEQFF.